Listed below are T cell receptor beta chains from one sample, sequenced in a study of shared clonotypes between healthy human individuals. Profiling relied on immunoSEQ multiplex PCR, and the TCRdb table lists in-frame clones only, not all of them. The sample contains hundreds of thousands of clones, about 80% of which appear only once. Sequencing input: memory CD4+ T cells sorted from blood. The source is a woman aged 30 to 39 in good health. Each CDR3 is given with its conserved first and last residue. Fields, in order: clone size, J gene, D gene, V gene, CDR3 protein, CDR3 DNA. A D gene is named only where the DNA matches it firmly. Size values are once, few and many counts, or a class for expanded clones, and some rows have none.

>.|TRBJ1-3|.|TRBV4-1
CASSQAEGWNTIYF
TGCGCCAGCAGCCAAGCCGAAGGTTGGAACACCATATATTTT
>.|TRBJ2-3|TRBD2|TRBV5-1
CASSSGLAGDTQYF
TGCGCCAGCAGCTCGGGACTAGCGGGAGATACGCAGTATTTT
>.|TRBJ2-1|TRBD2|TRBV2
CASQGLANYNEQFF
TGTGCCAGCCAAGGACTAGCGAATTACAATGAGCAGTTCTTC
>.|TRBJ1-5|TRBD1|TRBV28
CATRQGMGNQPQHF
TGTGCCACTCGACAGGGAATGGGCAATCAGCCCCAGCATTTT
>few|TRBJ2-2|.|TRBV7-2
CASSSQGTGELFF
TGTGCCAGCAGCTCACAGGGAACCGGGGAGCTGTTTTTT
>.|TRBJ2-7|.|TRBV4-1
CASSQEGPGRAYEQYF
TGCGCCAGCAGCCAAGAAGGCCCCGGGAGAGCCTACGAGCAGTACTTC
>once|TRBJ1-5|.|TRBV6-5
CAIRESAGIGQPQHF
TGTGCCATCAGAGAGTCAGCGGGGATAGGACAGCCCCAGCATTTT
>.|TRBJ1-2|TRBD1|TRBV29-1
CSVLGTANYGYTF
TGCAGCGTCCTAGGGACAGCTAACTATGGCTACACCTTC
>once|TRBJ2-7|TRBD2|TRBV30
CAWRPGTSSYEQYF
TGTGCCTGGAGACCCGGGACTAGCAGTTACGAGCAGTACTTC
>.|TRBJ2-7|TRBD1|TRBV28
CASRSGQGASYEQYF
TGTGCCAGCAGGTCGGGACAGGGGGCTTCCTACGAGCAGTACTTC
>.|TRBJ1-1|.|TRBV7-9
CASSLGAIIEAFF
TGTGCCAGCAGCTTAGGGGCCATAATTGAAGCTTTCTTT
>.|TRBJ1-5|TRBD1|TRBV9
CASSATGVDQPQHF
TGTGCCAGCAGCGCGACAGGGGTTGATCAGCCCCAGCATTTT
>.|TRBJ1-2|TRBD1|TRBV7-9
CASSSTGTYGYTF
TGTGCCAGCAGCTCGACAGGGACCTATGGCTACACCTTC
>.|TRBJ2-7|TRBD1|TRBV5-1
CASSQKDRSYEQYF
TGCGCCAGCAGCCAAAAGGACAGGTCCTACGAGCAGTACTTC
>once|TRBJ2-7|TRBD2|TRBV9
CASSAGLAGDGEQYF
TGTGCCAGCAGCGCAGGACTAGCGGGAGACGGGGAGCAGTACTTC
>.|TRBJ2-1|.|TRBV9
CASSVRYGEQFF
TGTGCCAGCAGCGTGAGGTATGGTGAGCAGTTCTTC
>.|TRBJ1-2|.|TRBV19
CASSTTSTGPYGYTF
TGTGCCAGTAGTACGACTTCGACAGGTCCTTATGGCTACACCTTC
>.|TRBJ1-1|TRBD1|TRBV4-2
CASSLQTGDFMNTEAFF
TGTGCCAGCAGCCTCCAGACAGGGGATTTTATGAACACTGAAGCTTTCTTT
>.|TRBJ1-2|.|TRBV4-1
CASSQLPGPIWNYGYTF
TGCGCCAGCAGCCAACTTCCGGGTCCGATTTGGAACTATGGCTACACCTTC
>.|TRBJ2-7|.|TRBV27
CASGSRDGSYEQYF
TGTGCCAGCGGCTCACGGGACGGCAGCTACGAGCAGTACTTC
>once|TRBJ2-3|.|TRBV7-2
CASSLVVGTQYF
TGTGCCAGCAGCTTAGTAGTGGGTACGCAGTATTTT
>.|TRBJ2-5|.|TRBV5-1
CASRNGIQETQYF
TGCGCCAGCAGAAACGGGATCCAAGAGACCCAGTACTTC
>.|TRBJ2-2|TRBD2|TRBV14
CASSQGTRGLAGPTGTGELFF
TGTGCCAGCAGCCAAGGGACACGAGGACTAGCGGGACCCACGGGCACCGGGGAGCTGTTTTTT
>.|TRBJ2-3|.|TRBV5-5
CASSDVSFLSTDTQYF
TGTGCCAGCAGCGACGTGTCATTCCTTAGCACAGATACGCAGTATTTT
>few|TRBJ1-1|TRBD1|TRBV5-1
CASSSGTGGTEAFF
TGCGCCAGCAGCTCCGGGACAGGTGGCACTGAAGCTTTCTTT
>.|TRBJ2-2|.|TRBV9
CASSGSRNTGELFF
TGTGCCAGCAGCGGGAGTCGAAACACCGGGGAGCTGTTTTTT